This T cell receptor (beta chain) was obtained from a study of T-cell memory formation after mild COVID-19. Study results and caveats: Clones from the second wave (peaking day 37) had unconfirmed SARS-CoV-2 specificity.

TCRdb reprocessed the 5' RACE reads via MiXCR and lists one record per CDR3 protein. Of fewer than 350,000 distinct CDR3 sequences detected, 15% appear once; the ten largest clones hold about a fifth. Germline CDR1 reads SNHLY; CDR2 reads FYNNEI. Trimming removed 6 bases from V and 7 bases from J, with 19 bases in between. This CDR3 spans 15 amino acids. This clonotype turned up a few times. Its specificity is not known. The V call is TRBV2, the J call TRBJ2-1; no clear D. The source is a man aged 18 to 35 who had mild COVID-19 (a few samples of this study predate the infection). Cell type and time point are not known. Sequencing was performed on PBMCs or a T cell subset sorted from them (not recorded which). CDR3 bases: TGTGCCAGCAGCTTAGAAGACCCCCATTGGAATGAGCAGTTCTTC. Protein: CASSLEDPHWNEQFF.